Listed below are T cell receptor beta chains from one sample, sequenced in a study of cytomegalovirus exposure and HLA in healthy donors. Here immunoSEQ multiplex PCR was the method, and the copy in TCRdb shows in-frame clones only, minus some. Altogether 100,000 to 150,000 clones are present, roughly 73% being singletons, with the ten largest covering around 4.8%. The sample comprised PBMCs. The receptors stem from a man between 60 and 70 years old in good health and CMV-seropositive. Both conserved end residues are part of each CDR3. Each record gives: clone size, D gene, J gene, V gene, CDR3 protein, CDR3 DNA. The D gene is left open where the match is weak. Part of the rows lack a size; the others show once, few, many or a class for expanded clones.

>NA|NA|TRBJ1-6|TRBV30
CAWRRLGSSYNSPLHF
TGTGCCTGGAGGAGGCTAGGGAGCTCCTATAATTCACCCCTCCACTTT
>NA|TRBD2|TRBJ2-3|TRBV5-6
CASISGTSGGTDTQYF
TGTGCCAGCATCTCCGGGACTAGCGGGGGTACAGATACGCAGTATTTT
>once|NA|TRBJ2-7|TRBV5-3
CARSCPQVKSYEQYF
TGTGCCAGAAGCTGCCCGCAGGTCAAAAGCTACGAGCAGTACTTC
>NA|NA|TRBJ1-2|TRBV5-4
CASSKRDYGYTF
TGTGCCAGCAGCAAGAGGGACTATGGCTACACCTTC
>NA|TRBD1|TRBJ1-1|TRBV28
CASSRDRGNTEAFF
TGTGCCAGCAGCAGGGACAGAGGGAACACTGAAGCTTTCTTT
>once|NA|TRBJ1-2|TRBV27
CASSFGRGPNYGYTF
TGTGCCAGCAGTTTCGGTAGGGGTCCTAACTATGGCTACACCTTC
>once|TRBD1|TRBJ1-2|TRBV6-4
CASSDSGTGDGYTF
TGTGCCAGCAGTGACTCCGGGACAGGGGATGGCTACACCTTC
>NA|TRBD1|TRBJ1-3|TRBV19
CASSAPGQLSGNTIYF
TGTGCCAGTAGTGCCCCGGGACAGCTTTCTGGAAACACCATATATTTT
>NA|NA|TRBJ1-5|TRBV4-1
CASSQEPQVAGYSNQPQHF
TGCGCCAGCAGCCAAGAACCCCAGGTTGCGGGGTATAGCAATCAGCCCCAGCATTTT
>NA|NA|TRBJ1-5|TRBV9
CASSERGSNQPQHF
TGTGCCAGCAGCGAAAGGGGGAGCAATCAGCCCCAGCATTTT
>NA|NA|TRBJ1-4|TRBV11-2
CASSSHRATNEKLFF
TGTGCCAGCAGCTCCCACAGGGCAACTAATGAAAAACTGTTTTTT
>NA|NA|TRBJ2-4|TRBV9
CASSVGGMVSKNIQYF
TGTGCCAGCAGCGTAGGAGGGATGGTGTCCAAAAACATTCAGTACTTC
>few|NA|TRBJ1-6|TRBV2
CASRGTSDSPLHF
TGTGCCAGCAGAGGGACTTCGGATTCACCCCTCCACTTT
>NA|NA|TRBJ2-2|TRBV10-3
CAISGGPNTGELFF
TGTGCCATCAGTGGAGGCCCGAACACCGGGGAGCTGTTTTTT
>NA|TRBD1|TRBJ2-7|TRBV30
CAWSTGGGDDEQYF
TGTGCCTGGAGTACAGGGGGCGGGGATGACGAGCAGTACTTC
>once|TRBD2|TRBJ2-3|TRBV6-4
CASSDSSGGTTDTQYF
TGTGCCAGCAGTGACTCTAGCGGGGGCACCACAGATACGCAGTATTTT
>few|TRBD1|TRBJ1-5|TRBV28
CASSLLGNGQGNQPQHF
TGTGCCAGCAGTTTATTGGGGAATGGACAGGGCAATCAGCCCCAGCATTTT
>NA|NA|TRBJ1-1|TRBV2
CASSETDEAFF
TGTGCCAGCAGCGAGACAGATGAAGCTTTCTTT
>once|NA|TRBJ1-5|TRBV5-4
CASSLDGGAQHF
TGTGCCAGCAGCTTGGACGGGGGGGCCCAACATTTT
>once|TRBD1|TRBJ1-1|TRBV6-5
CASIMDRTNTEAFF
TGTGCCAGCATTATGGACAGGACGAACACTGAAGCTTTCTTT
>NA|NA|TRBJ2-7|TRBV5-1
CASSTAQGPYEQYF
TGCGCCAGCAGCACCGCTCAGGGTCCGTACGAGCAGTACTTC
>NA|NA|TRBJ1-5|TRBV16
CASSQSAGDGNQPQHF
TGTGCCAGCAGCCAATCCGCAGGGGATGGCAATCAGCCCCAGCATTTT
>NA|NA|TRBJ1-5|TRBV19
CASSISSGDSNQPQHF
TGTGCCAGTAGTATATCATCTGGAGATAGCAATCAGCCCCAGCATTTT
>NA|NA|TRBJ2-2|TRBV7-6
CASTLTGELFF
TGTGCCAGCACCCTAACCGGGGAGCTGTTTTTT
>NA|TRBD1|TRBJ2-5|TRBV5-1
CASSPQGAGETQYF
TGCGCCAGCAGCCCCCAGGGGGCGGGAGAGACCCAGTACTTC
>NA|TRBD1|TRBJ2-5|TRBV4-1
CASSQGGTGGIETQYF
TGCGCCAGCAGCCAAGGCGGGACAGGGGGTATCGAGACCCAGTACTTC
>NA|NA|TRBJ2-2|TRBV11-2
CASSLANGELFF
TGTGCCAGCAGCCTAGCTAACGGGGAGCTGTTTTTT
>NA|NA|TRBJ2-7|TRBV2
CASRWGQSSSYEQYF
TGTGCCAGCAGGTGGGGGCAATCGAGCTCCTACGAGCAGTACTTC
>NA|TRBD1|TRBJ1-5|TRBV5-1
CASRRLRTGRPSNQPQHF
TGCGCCAGCAGACGTCTTCGGACAGGGCGGCCGAGCAATCAGCCCCAGCATTTT
>NA|NA|TRBJ1-5|TRBV5-1
CASRPSGRDQPQHF
TGCGCCAGCAGACCCTCGGGGAGGGATCAGCCCCAGCATTTT
>NA|NA|TRBJ1-5|TRBV19
CASSGSGNQPQHF
TGTGCCAGTAGTGGCTCAGGGAATCAGCCCCAGCATTTT
>once|NA|TRBJ2-2|TRBV5-4
CASSLEDFNTGELFF
TGTGCCAGCAGCTTGGAGGACTTTAACACCGGGGAGCTGTTTTTT
>NA|TRBD2|TRBJ2-7|TRBV5-4
CASSVPGLAVEQYF
TGTGCCAGCAGCGTTCCGGGACTAGCGGTCGAGCAGTACTTC
>NA|NA|TRBJ2-2|TRBV19
CASSMVGGTGELFF
TGTGCCAGTAGTATGGTGGGGGGCACCGGGGAGCTGTTTTTT
>few|TRBD1|TRBJ1-6|TRBV19
CASREDRGRFRSSPLHF
TGTGCCAGCCGGGAGGACAGGGGGCGATTTAGGAGTTCACCCCTCCACTTT
>NA|NA|TRBJ2-3|TRBV6-5
CASSYSRDSGATTQCF
TGTGCCAGCAGTTACTCGCGGGACTCGGGTGCAACTACGCAGTGTTTT
>NA|NA|TRBJ2-3|TRBV2
CASRQAGGTDTQYF
TGTGCCAGCAGGCAAGCGGGTGGCACAGATACGCAGTATTTT
>NA|NA|TRBJ2-6|TRBV19
CASRVSGANVLTF
TGTGCCAGTAGAGTAAGCGGGGCCAACGTCCTGACTTTC
>NA|NA|TRBJ1-4|TRBV7-9
CASTPGEWDEKLFF
TGTGCCAGCACCCCAGGGGAATGGGATGAAAAACTGTTTTTT
>NA|TRBD1|TRBJ2-1|TRBV10-1
CASSGKPGQGDNEQFF
TGCGCCAGCAGTGGAAAACCGGGACAGGGGGACAATGAGCAGTTCTTC
>NA|NA|TRBJ1-1|TRBV5-1
CASSTATVSNTEAFF
TGCGCCAGCAGCACAGCGACAGTCTCGAACACTGAAGCTTTCTTT
>NA|TRBD1|TRBJ2-7|TRBV19
CASSVGTAFYEQYF
TGTGCCAGTAGCGTCGGGACAGCCTTCTACGAGCAGTACTTC
>NA|NA|TRBJ1-5|TRBV27
CASSRQPQHF
TGTGCCAGCAGCCGTCAGCCCCAGCATTTT
>few|TRBD1|TRBJ2-7|TRBV11-3
CASSSKTRGQPFYEQYF
TGTGCCAGCAGCTCCAAAACCCGGGGACAGCCGTTCTACGAGCAGTACTTC
>NA|TRBD2|TRBJ2-3|TRBV5-6
CASSLAGGPTDTQYF
TGTGCCAGCAGCTTAGCGGGGGGCCCCACAGATACGCAGTATTTT
>NA|NA|TRBJ1-2|TRBV2
CASSDSANYGYTF
TGTGCCAGCAGTGACAGTGCTAACTATGGCTACACCTTC
>NA|NA|TRBJ1-1|TRBV7-9
CASSLDLGPETEAFF
TGTGCCAGCAGCTTAGACCTGGGGCCTGAAACTGAAGCTTTCTTT
>NA|TRBD2|TRBJ2-2|TRBV29-1
CCGRVGELFF
TGCTGTGGGAGGGTCGGGGAGCTGTTTTTT
>NA|NA|TRBJ1-1|TRBV4-2
CASSQVYGGSTEAFF
TGTGCCAGCAGCCAAGTGTATGGTGGGAGCACTGAAGCTTTCTTT
>NA|TRBD2|TRBJ2-1|TRBV12-5
CASQRGTYYNEQFF
TGTGCTAGTCAGCGGGGGACCTACTACAATGAGCAGTTCTTC
>NA|TRBD1|TRBJ1-5|TRBV2
CASSGQGANQPQHF
TGTGCCAGCAGTGGACAGGGGGCTAATCAGCCCCAGCATTTT
>NA|NA|TRBJ1-5|TRBV7-9
CSSSDRFLNQPQHF
TGTTCCAGCAGCGACAGGTTCCTCAATCAGCCCCAGCATTTT
>NA|NA|TRBJ1-4|TRBV5-1
CASSPGSANEKLFF
TGCGCCAGCAGCCCCGGTAGCGCCAATGAAAAACTGTTTTTT